The T cell receptor (beta chain) under discussion was sequenced for a study of blood T cell repertoires in COVID-19. The overall study: The origin of the acute and convalescent COVID-19 samples was the United States, Italy and Spain. PBMCs, B-cell-depleted T cells, or T cells provided the cDNA or gDNA that made up the material.

Per the original data handling: Researchers report that nucleated cell counts were estimated from reference gene primer amplification. TCRdb's copy holds only in-frame clones and misses some; the assay was immunoSEQ multiplex PCR. That table furnishes V, J and clone size, whereas the DNA furnished D and trimming. The profile shows about 230,000 clones, 80% to 90% of them singletons. The CDR3 is 14 residues long. CDR1 and CDR2 (germline): SGHRS, YFSETQ. V lost 5 bases and J lost 4; bases outside the gene matches: 2. This sequence joins TRBV5-1 and TRBJ2-2, with 10 bases matching TRBD1. This TCR was sampled from a middle-aged man with acute or convalescent COVID-19. Material for sequencing was peripheral blood. DNA of the CDR3: TGCGCCAGCAGGACAGGGGGCAGCACCGGGGAGCTGTTTTTT. It yields the protein CASRTGGSTGELFF. Full variable domain (rest looked up from reference TRBV5-1 and TRBJ2-2): KAGVTQTPRYLIKTRGQQVTLSCSPISGHRSVSWYQQTPGQGLQFLFEYFSETQRNKGNFPGRFSGRQFSNSRSEMNVSTLELGDSALYLCASRTGGSTGELFFGEGSRLTVL.